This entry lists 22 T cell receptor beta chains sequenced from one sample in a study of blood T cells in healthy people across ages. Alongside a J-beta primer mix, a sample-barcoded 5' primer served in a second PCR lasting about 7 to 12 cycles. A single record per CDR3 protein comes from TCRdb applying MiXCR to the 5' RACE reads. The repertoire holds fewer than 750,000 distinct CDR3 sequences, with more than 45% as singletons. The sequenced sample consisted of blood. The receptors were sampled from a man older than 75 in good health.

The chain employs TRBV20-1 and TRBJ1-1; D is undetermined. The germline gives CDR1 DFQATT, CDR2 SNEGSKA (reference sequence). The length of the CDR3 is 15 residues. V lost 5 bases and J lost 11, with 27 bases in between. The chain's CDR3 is CSALPPEGSPVGAFF. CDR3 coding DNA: TGCAGTGCTCTTCCCCCGGAGGGTAGTCCTGTTGGGGCTTTCTTT.

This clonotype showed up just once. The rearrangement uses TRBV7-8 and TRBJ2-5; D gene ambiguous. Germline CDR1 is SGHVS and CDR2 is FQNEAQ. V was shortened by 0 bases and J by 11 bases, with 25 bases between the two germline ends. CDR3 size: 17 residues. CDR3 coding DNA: TGTGCCAGCAGCTTAGCTTCATCCGCGGCACACCGTTTGGAGCAGTACTTC. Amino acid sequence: CASSLASSAAHRLEQYF.

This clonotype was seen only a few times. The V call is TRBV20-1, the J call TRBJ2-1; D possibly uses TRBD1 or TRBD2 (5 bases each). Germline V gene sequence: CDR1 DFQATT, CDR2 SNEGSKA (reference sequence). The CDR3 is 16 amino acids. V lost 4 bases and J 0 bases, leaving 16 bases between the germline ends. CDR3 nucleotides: TGCAGTGCTACCGGGGCAGGCGGAGCCTCCTACAATGAGCAGTTCTTC. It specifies CSATGAGGASYNEQFF.

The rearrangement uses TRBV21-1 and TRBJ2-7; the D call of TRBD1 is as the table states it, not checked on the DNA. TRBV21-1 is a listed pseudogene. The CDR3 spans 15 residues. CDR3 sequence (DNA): TGTGCCAGCAGCAAAAACCCGGGACATACCTACGAGCAGTACTTC. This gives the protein CASSKNPGHTYEQYF.

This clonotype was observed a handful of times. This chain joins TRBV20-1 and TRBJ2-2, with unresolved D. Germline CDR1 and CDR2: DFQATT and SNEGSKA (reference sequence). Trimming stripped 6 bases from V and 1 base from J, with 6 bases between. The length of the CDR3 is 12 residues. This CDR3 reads CSAPENTGELFF. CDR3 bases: TGCAGTGCCCCGGAGAACACCGGGGAGCTGTTTTTT.

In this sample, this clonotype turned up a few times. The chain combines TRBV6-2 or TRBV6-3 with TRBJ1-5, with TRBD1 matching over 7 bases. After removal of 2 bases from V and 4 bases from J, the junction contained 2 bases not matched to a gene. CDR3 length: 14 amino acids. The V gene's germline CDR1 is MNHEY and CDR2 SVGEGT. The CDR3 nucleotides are TGTGCCAGCAGTTACATGACAGGGAATCAGCCCCAGCATTTT. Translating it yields CASSYMTGNQPQHF.

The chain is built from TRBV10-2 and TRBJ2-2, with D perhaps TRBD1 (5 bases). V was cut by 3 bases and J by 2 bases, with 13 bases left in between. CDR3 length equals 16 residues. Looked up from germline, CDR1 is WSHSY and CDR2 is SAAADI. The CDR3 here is CASSERGKTNTGELFF. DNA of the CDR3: TGCGCCAGCAGTGAAAGGGGAAAAACTAACACCGGGGAGCTGTTTTTT.

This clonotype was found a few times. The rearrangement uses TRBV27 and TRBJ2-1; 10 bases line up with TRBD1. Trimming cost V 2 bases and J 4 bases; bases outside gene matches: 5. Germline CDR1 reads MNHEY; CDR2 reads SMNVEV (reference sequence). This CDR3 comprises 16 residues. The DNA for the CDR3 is TGTGCCAGCAGTTTACGAAGGACAGGGGGTTACAATGAGCAGTTCTTC. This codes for CASSLRRTGGYNEQFF.

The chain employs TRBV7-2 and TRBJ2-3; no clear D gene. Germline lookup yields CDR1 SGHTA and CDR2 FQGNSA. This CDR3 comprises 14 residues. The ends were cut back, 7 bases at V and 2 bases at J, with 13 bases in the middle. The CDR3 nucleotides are TGTGCCAGCATACCCCGAGAGTTCACAGATACGCAGTATTTT. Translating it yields CASIPREFTDTQYF.

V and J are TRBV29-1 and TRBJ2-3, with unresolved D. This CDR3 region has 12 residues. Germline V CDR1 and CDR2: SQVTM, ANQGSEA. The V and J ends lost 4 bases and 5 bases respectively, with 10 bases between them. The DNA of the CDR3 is TGCAGCGTTGCTGGGTTTGGAGATACGCAGTATTTT. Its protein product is CSVAGFGDTQYF.

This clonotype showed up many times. The DNA for the CDR3 is TGTGCCAGCAGCTTTATAGGCGCCCGACTCACTCGCGGCTATGGCTACACCTTC. It yields the protein CASSFIGARLTRGYGYTF. The V call is TRBV7-9, the J call TRBJ1-2; D unclear. Between the trimmed V and J ends, which lost 3 bases and 4 bases, there was a span of 24 bases. The germline V gene has CDR1 SEHNR and CDR2 FQNEAQ (reference sequence). The CDR3 is made up of 18 amino acids.

CDR3 region: CASSPPDRGHDNEQFF. CDR3 DNA: TGTGCCAGCAGCCCACCGGACAGGGGGCATGACAATGAGCAGTTCTTC. The chain carries TRBV3-1 and TRBJ2-1; 11 positions match TRBD1. J was trimmed by 5 bases and V by 4 bases; bases with no gene match: 7. The CDR3 covers 16 residues. Germline V gives CDR1 LGHDT, CDR2 YNNKEL (reference sequence).

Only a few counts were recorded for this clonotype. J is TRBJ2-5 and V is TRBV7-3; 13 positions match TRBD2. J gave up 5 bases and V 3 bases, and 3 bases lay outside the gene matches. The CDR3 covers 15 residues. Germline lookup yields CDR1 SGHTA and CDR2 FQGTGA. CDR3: CASSLGLAGPETQYF. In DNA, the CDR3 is TGTGCCAGCAGCTTGGGACTAGCGGGACCTGAGACCCAGTACTTC.

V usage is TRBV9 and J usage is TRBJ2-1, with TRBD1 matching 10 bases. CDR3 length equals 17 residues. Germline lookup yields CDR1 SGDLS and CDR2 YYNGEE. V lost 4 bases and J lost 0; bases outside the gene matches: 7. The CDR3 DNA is TGTGCCAGCAGCCCGCGGACAGGGGGGGACTCCTACAATGAGCAGTTCTTC. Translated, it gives CASSPRTGGDSYNEQFF.

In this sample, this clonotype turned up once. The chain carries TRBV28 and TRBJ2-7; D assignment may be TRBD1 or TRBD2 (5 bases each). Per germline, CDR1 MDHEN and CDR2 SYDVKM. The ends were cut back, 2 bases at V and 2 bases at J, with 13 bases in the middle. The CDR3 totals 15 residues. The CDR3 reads CASSLPGPRPYEQYF. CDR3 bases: TGTGCCAGCAGTTTACCGGGACCTCGGCCCTACGAGCAGTACTTC.

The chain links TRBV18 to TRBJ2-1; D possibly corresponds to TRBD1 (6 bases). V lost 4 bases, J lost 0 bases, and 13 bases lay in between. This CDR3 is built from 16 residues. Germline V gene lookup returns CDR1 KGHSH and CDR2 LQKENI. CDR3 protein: CASSLFTGSSYNEQFF. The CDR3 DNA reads TGTGCCAGCTCACTTTTTACAGGGAGCTCCTACAATGAGCAGTTCTTC.

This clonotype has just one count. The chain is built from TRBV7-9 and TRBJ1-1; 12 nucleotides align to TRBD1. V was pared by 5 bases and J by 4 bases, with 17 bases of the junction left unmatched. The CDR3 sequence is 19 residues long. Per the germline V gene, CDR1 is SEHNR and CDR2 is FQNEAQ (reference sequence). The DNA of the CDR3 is TGTGCCAGCAGCATATTTACCGGGACAGGGGGCCGAGGAGCCACTGAAGCTTTCTTT. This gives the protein CASSIFTGTGGRGATEAFF.

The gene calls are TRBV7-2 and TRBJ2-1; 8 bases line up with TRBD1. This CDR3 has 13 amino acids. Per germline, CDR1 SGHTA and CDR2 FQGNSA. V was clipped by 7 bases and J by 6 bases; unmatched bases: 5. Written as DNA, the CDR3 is TGTGCCAGCAACAGGGGGATCAGCAATGAGCAGTTCTTC. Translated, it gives CASNRGISNEQFF.

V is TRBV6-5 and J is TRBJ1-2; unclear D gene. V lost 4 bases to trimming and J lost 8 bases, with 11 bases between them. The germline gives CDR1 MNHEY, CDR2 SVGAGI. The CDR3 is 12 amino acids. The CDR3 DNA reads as TGTGCCAGCAGTTTCGTTGGAGGCGGCTACACCTTC. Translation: CASSFVGGGYTF.

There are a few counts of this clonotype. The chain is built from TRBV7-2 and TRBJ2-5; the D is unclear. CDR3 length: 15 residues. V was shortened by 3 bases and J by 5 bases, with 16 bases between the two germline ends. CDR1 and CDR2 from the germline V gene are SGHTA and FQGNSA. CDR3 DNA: TGTGCCAGCAGCTTCGAGAGCAAGCCCCAGGAGACCCAGTACTTC. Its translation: CASSFESKPQETQYF.

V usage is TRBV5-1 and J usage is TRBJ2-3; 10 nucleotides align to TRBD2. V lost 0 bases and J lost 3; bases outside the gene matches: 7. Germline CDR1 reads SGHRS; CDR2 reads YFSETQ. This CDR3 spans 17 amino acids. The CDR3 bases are TGCGCCAGCAGCTTGGCGGCTAGCGGGGGTGTTACAGATACGCAGTATTTT. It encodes CASSLAASGGVTDTQYF.

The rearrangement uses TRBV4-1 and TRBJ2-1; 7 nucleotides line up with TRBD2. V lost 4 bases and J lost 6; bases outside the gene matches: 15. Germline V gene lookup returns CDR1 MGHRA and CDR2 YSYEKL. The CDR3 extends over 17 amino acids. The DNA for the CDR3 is TGCGCCAGCAGCCCGCCGACTAGCAGGAGATTAGTCAATGAGCAGTTCTTC. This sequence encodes CASSPPTSRRLVNEQFF.